This T cell receptor beta chain derives from a study of T-cell memory formation after mild COVID-19. Study-level information: Clusters of TCRs were largely donor specific. Findings and limits, study-wide: Researchers report contracting CD4+ clones mostly in CM and EM, with CD8+ clones in EMRA. Prior to infection, memory already included some responding clones, suggesting cross-reactive memory joined.

Constant-segment primers were used for 5'RACE, and the resulting TCR alpha and TCR beta cDNA libraries carried sample barcodes and UMIs. Via MiXCR, TCRdb re-called the 5' RACE reads, giving one row per CDR3 protein. Of approximately 390,000 distinct CDR3 sequences listed, approximately 15% are singletons. The CDR3 has 15 residues. Trimming left V 5 bases short and J 9 bases short, with 20 bases between. CDR1 is SEHNR, CDR2 FQNEAQ, per germline (reference sequence). About this clonotype: The antigen remains unidentified.

The rearrangement uses TRBV7-9 and TRBJ1-3; D might be TRBD1 (5 bases). The clonotype was recovered from a man in his late teens or twenties who had mild COVID-19 (a few samples of this study predate the infection). Cell type and time point are not known. Sequences were obtained from PBMCs or a T cell subset sorted from them (not recorded which). The CDR3 DNA reads as TGTGCCAGCAGCCCCGGCATGACATATGGGGCCACCATATATTTT. It codes for CASSPGMTYGATIYF. The full variable domain, completed using reference TRBV7-9 and TRBJ1-3, is DTGVSQNPRHKITKRGQNVTFRCDPISEHNRLYWYRQTLGQGPEFLTYFQNEAQLEKSRLLSDRFSAERPKGSFSTLEIQRTEQGDSAMYLCASSPGMTYGATIYFGEGSWLTVV.